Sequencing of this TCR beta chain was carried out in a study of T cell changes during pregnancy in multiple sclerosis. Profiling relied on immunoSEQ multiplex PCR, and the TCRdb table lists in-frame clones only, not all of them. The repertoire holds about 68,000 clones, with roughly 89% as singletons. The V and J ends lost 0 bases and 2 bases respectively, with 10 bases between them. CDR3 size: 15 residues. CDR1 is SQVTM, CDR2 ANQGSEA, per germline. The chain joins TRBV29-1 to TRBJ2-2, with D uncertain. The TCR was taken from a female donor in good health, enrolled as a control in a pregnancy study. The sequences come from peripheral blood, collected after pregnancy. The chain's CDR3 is CSVEEDRVNTGELFF. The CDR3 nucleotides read TGCAGCGTTGAAGAAGATAGAGTTAACACCGGGGAGCTGTTTTTT.